The TCR beta chain described here comes from a study of blood T cell repertoires in COVID-19. Study in general: Samples representing acute and convalescent COVID-19 were sourced from the United States, Italy and Spain. T cells, B-cell-depleted T cells, or PBMCs supplied cDNA or gDNA.

This clone was picked up a small number of times. Authors' processing steps: Reference gene primer amplification gave estimated nucleated cell counts. Libraries were prepared by immunoSEQ multiplex PCR; TCRdb keeps only in-frame clonotypes and omits some of them. V, J and clone size were drawn from that table, and D and trimming were deduced from the DNA. The repertoire holds hundreds of thousands of clones, with roughly nine tenths as singletons. This CDR3 has 16 residues. From germline, CDR1 is SGHRS and CDR2 YFSETQ. Losses at the gene ends were 2 bases for V and 6 bases for J; bases not matched to a gene: 7.

This chain joins TRBV5-1 and TRBJ2-2; TRBD1 aligns across 10 bases. The sequenced sample was peripheral blood. The sequence was obtained from a man aged 55-75 years who had recovered from COVID-19. The CDR3 sequence: CASSLMGTGASGELFF. The CDR3 DNA reads TGCGCCAGCAGCTTAATGGGGACAGGGGCATCCGGGGAGCTGTTTTTT.